The following is a T cell receptor beta chain sequence with its context. There is no known antigen for this receptor. Nothing much larger sits one base from this clone, and base qualities are not available. Measured from the cysteine to the phenylalanine, the CDR3 is 16 residues long. Only CDR3 DNA remains: 48 bases, in frame from the first base. Trimming removed 1 base from V and 5 bases from J, leaving 17 bases between the germline ends. The CDR1 and CDR2 encoded by the germline V gene are SGHTA and FQGNSA. Libraries were constructed by PCR. The sequencer listed for this sample is Illumina HiSeq 2500. Molecular barcoding was employed in the preparation of TCR libraries, with unique molecular identifiers being used to normalize TCRbeta repertoire quantification. TCRdb redid the processing of the public reads, applying fastp at Q25 and MiXCR, and retained in-frame beta chains. Rows are unified per CDR3 protein, each entry keeping the most common DNA and genes. The sample table records more than 200,000 distinct CDR3 sequences; about 25% of these occur just once. In total, the top ten clones hold roughly 2.7% of the sample.

These data are taken from a study of T-cell reconstitution after alpha-beta-depleted transplantation in children listed by TCRdb under 2016. Describing the broader study: Using TCR repertoire profiling, the study followed T-cell immune reconstitution in a quantitative way in children after TCRalphabeta/CD19-depleted allogeneic hematopoietic cell transplantation.

Findings and caveats that apply to the study as a whole: The high TCRbeta diversity at day 60 in some patients was ascribed to recipient T cells and intrathymic progenitors that had survived conditioning. The frequencies of hyperexpanded clones fell over the following months, and after one year, T-cell counts and TCRbeta diversity were mostly attributed to newly produced T cells. About two months after transplant, the apparently early recovery of alphabetaT-cell counts reportedly depended on just several hundred clones that had expanded rapidly and came from non-depleted graft cells.

The sample's treatment or condition label is to be understood as: allogeneic hematopoietic cell transplantation with graft depleted of TCRalphabeta T cells and CD19 B cells. The children who served as transplant recipients had been given grafts of TCRalphabeta/CD19-depleted allogeneic hematopoietic cells. The chain is made from TRBV7-2 and TRBJ2-5; the D element might be TRBD1 or TRBD2, as each aligns at 5 bases. The material sequenced was PBMCs, taken before TCRalphabeta/CD19-depleted stem cell transplant. This receptor was obtained from a girl aged 2 to 10 with Fanconi anemia, due to receive a stem cell transplant. The CDR3 corresponds to CASSLGGTVRAETQYF. The DNA is as follows: TGTGCCAGCAGCTTAGGGGGGACCGTTCGGGCGGAGACCCAGTACTTC. With the portions outside the CDR3 filled from the reference TRBV7-2 and TRBJ2-5 genes, the complete variable region becomes GAGVSQSPSNKVTEKGKDVELRCDPISGHTALYWYRQSLGQGLEFLIYFQGNSAPDKSGLPSDRFSAERTGGSVSTLTIQRTQQEDSAVYLCASSLGGTVRAETQYFGPGTRLLVL.